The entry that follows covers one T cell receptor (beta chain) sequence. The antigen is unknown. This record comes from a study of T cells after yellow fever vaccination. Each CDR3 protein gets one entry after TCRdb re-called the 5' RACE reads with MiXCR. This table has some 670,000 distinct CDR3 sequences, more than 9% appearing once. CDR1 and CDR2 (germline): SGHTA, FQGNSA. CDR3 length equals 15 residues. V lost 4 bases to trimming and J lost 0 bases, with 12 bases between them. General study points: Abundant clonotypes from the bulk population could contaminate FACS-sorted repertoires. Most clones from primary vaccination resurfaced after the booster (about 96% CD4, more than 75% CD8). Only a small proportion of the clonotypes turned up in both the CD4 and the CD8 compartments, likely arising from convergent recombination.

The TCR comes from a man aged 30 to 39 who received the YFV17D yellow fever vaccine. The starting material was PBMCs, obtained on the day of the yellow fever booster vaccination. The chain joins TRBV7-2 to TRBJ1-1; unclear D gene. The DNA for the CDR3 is TGTGCCAGCAGCTCAAGTCCAGGTCTGAACACTGAAGCTTTCTTT. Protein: CASSSSPGLNTEAFF.